These 27 T cell receptor beta chains originate from one sample sequenced in a study of shared clonotypes between healthy human individuals (TCRdb year 2020). Library generation was performed with the immunoSEQ multiplex PCR assay. This is the immuneACCESS table as TCRdb keeps it, with only in-frame sequences that have V and J called. A part of the clones is gone; compared with another copy, unresolved V genes explain less than half, and the rest is unexplained. This sample comprises nearly 2 million clones, approximately 94% of them detected only once. Roughly 1.2% of the sample comes from the top ten. CD8 naive samples were CD45RO-negative cells positively selected for CCR7, giving a CD45RA+CCR7+ population that excluded TemRA cells. The sequenced sample was naive CD8+ T cells sorted from blood. The meaning of the sample's cell subset or site label: CD45RA+CCR7+. The receptors were sampled from a man between 18 and 29 years old in good health.

The gene calls are TRBV2 and TRBJ2-3; D might be TRBD2 (6 bases). V lost 5 bases and J lost 4, with 13 bases in between. The CDR3 sequence is 14 residues long. From germline, CDR1 is SNHLY and CDR2 FYNNEI. The CDR3 nucleotides are TGTGCCAGCAGTTTTCAGAGGGAGGCAGATACGCAGTATTTT. It encodes CASSFQREADTQYF.

The chain has TRBV28 and TRBJ2-3, with D perhaps matching TRBD1 or TRBD2 (6 bases each). The germline CDR1 and CDR2 sequences are MDHEN and SYDVKM. This CDR3 comprises 14 residues. The V end was cut by 4 bases, the J end by 2 bases, with 10 bases between. CDR3 nucleotides: TGTGCCAGCAGTTGGAGGGGGAACACAGATACGCAGTATTTT. Protein sequence: CASSWRGNTDTQYF.

The V call is TRBV6-1, the J call TRBJ2-7; 7 bases are shared with TRBD1. The J segment lost 2 bases and the V segment lost 5 bases, leaving 6 bases of the junction unmatched. The CDR3 is made up of 14 amino acids. The germline CDR1 and CDR2 sequences are MNHNS and SASEGT. CDR3 DNA: TGTGCCAGCAGTACCCGACAGGGTCCCTACGAGCAGTACTTC. Encoded protein: CASSTRQGPYEQYF.

The chain joins TRBV7-9 to TRBJ2-3; D unresolved. This CDR3 is built from 16 residues. The germline V gene encodes CDR1 SEHNR and CDR2 FQNEAQ (reference sequence). The V gene lost 3 bases and the J gene lost 0 bases, with 13 bases spanning the gap. In DNA, the CDR3 is TGTGCCAGCAGCTTGGTCGGGTTTACTAGCACAGATACGCAGTATTTT. It yields the protein CASSLVGFTSTDTQYF.

As regards this clone: Other DNA sequences from this sample encode an identical CDR3 as well. The V gene is TRBV27, the J gene TRBJ2-7; D not resolved. This CDR3 is built from 13 residues. V lost 4 bases to trimming and J lost 3 bases, with 10 bases between them. Germline V CDR1 and CDR2: MNHEY, SMNVEV (reference sequence). As DNA, the CDR3 is TGTGCCAGCAGTTATCGGCAAAGCTACGAGCAGTACTTC. Protein: CASSYRQSYEQYF.

The V gene is TRBV29-1, the J gene TRBJ2-5, with D perhaps matching TRBD1 or TRBD2 (5 bases each). The CDR3 consists of 14 residues. CDR1 and CDR2 (germline): SQVTM, ANQGSEA. Trimming left V 0 bases short and J 10 bases short, with 18 bases between. This CDR3 is CSVEDLTELGDQYF. CDR3 coding DNA: TGCAGCGTTGAAGATCTTACCGAACTGGGGGACCAGTACTTC.

This chain joins TRBV19 and TRBJ1-5; TRBD1 agrees at 7 bases. Germline CDR1 and CDR2: LNHDA and SQIVND (reference sequence). Trimming cost V 5 bases and J 6 bases; bases outside gene matches: 10. The CDR3 is made up of 15 amino acids. CDR3 bases: TGTGCCAGTAGTGGCAGACAGGGTTTAGCTCAGCCCCAGCATTTT. This sequence encodes CASSGRQGLAQPQHF. The complete variable domain, with remaining parts taken from reference TRBV19 and TRBJ1-5, reads DGGITQSPKYLFRKEGQNVTLSCEQNLNHDAMYWYRQDPGQGLRLIYYSQIVNDFQKGDIAEGYSVSREKKESFPLTVTSAQKNPTAFYLCASSGRQGLAQPQHFGDGTRLSIL.

In this sample, this clone turned up once. V and J are TRBV27 and TRBJ2-7, with D maybe TRBD1 (6 bases). Germline CDR1 reads MNHEY; CDR2 reads SMNVEV (reference sequence). Deletions cut 8 bases from V and 3 bases from J, with 14 bases between. The CDR3 consists of 13 residues. CDR3 nucleotide sequence: TGTGCCAGCGGGTGGACAGCATACTACGAGCAGTACTTC. This translates into CASGWTAYYEQYF.

This sequence joins TRBV6-1 and TRBJ1-4; maybe TRBD1 (5 bases). Between the trimmed V and J ends, which lost 4 bases and 6 bases, there was a span of 21 bases. Germline values: CDR1 MNHNS, CDR2 SASEGT. This CDR3 is built from 17 residues. CDR3 region: CASSAGLIRKGDEKLFF. The CDR3 nucleotides read TGTGCCAGCAGTGCCGGGCTGATAAGGAAAGGGGATGAAAAACTGTTTTTT.

V and J are TRBV5-6 and TRBJ1-1; D unclear. The V gene's germline CDR1 is SGHDT and CDR2 YYEEEE. This CDR3 spans 15 amino acids. V gave up 0 bases and J gave up 2 bases, with 11 bases separating them. The CDR3 sequence is CASSLALPSNTEAFF. In DNA, the CDR3 is TGTGCCAGCAGCTTGGCCCTGCCAAGTAACACTGAAGCTTTCTTT.

This chain links TRBV9 with TRBJ2-5; 10 nucleotides match TRBD2. The CDR3 runs 15 residues. The ends lost 5 bases at V and 5 bases at J; junction bases unmatched: 9. The germline CDR1 and CDR2 sequences are SGDLS and YYNGEE. CDR3 loop: CASSGSGGALETQYF. The CDR3 nucleotides read TGTGCCAGCAGTGGGAGCGGGGGGGCTCTGGAGACCCAGTACTTC.

The chain combines TRBV29-1 with TRBJ2-7; a weak D match, TRBD1 (5 bases). Germline V gene data show CDR1 as SQVTM and CDR2 as ANQGSEA. Between the trimmed V and J ends, which lost 0 bases and 0 bases, there was a span of 9 bases. The CDR3 length is 14 residues. The CDR3 DNA sequence: TGCAGCGTTGAAGACGAAAGGGGCTCCTACGAGCAGTACTTC. This translates into CSVEDERGSYEQYF.

The chain couples TRBV6-5 to TRBJ1-1; a possible D gene is TRBD1 (5 bases). Trimming pared 5 bases from V and 4 bases from J, leaving 11 bases between. Germline V gene data show CDR1 as MNHEY and CDR2 as SVGAGI. This CDR3 region has 13 residues. The CDR3 protein is CASSPTDSTEAFF. The DNA of the CDR3 is TGTGCCAGCAGTCCGACCGACAGCACTGAAGCTTTCTTT.

This chain connects TRBV27 to TRBJ2-7; 8 bases align to TRBD1. From germline, CDR1 is MNHEY and CDR2 SMNVEV (reference sequence). This CDR3 comprises 17 residues. The V and J ends lost 6 bases and 3 bases, in that order; junction bases with no gene match: 16. This CDR3 is CASSTSTGALLRYEQYF. The CDR3 bases are TGTGCCAGCAGCACTTCGACAGGGGCCCTCCTACGCTACGAGCAGTACTTC.

The chain has TRBV28 and TRBJ2-7, with 9 bases matching TRBD1. Germline lookup yields CDR1 MDHEN and CDR2 SYDVKM. The V and J ends lost 2 bases and 3 bases, in that order; junction bases with no gene match: 8. The CDR3 loop spans 16 amino acids. The CDR3: CASSLVVGQGDYEQYF. In DNA form, the CDR3 reads TGTGCCAGCAGTTTAGTAGTGGGACAGGGTGACTACGAGCAGTACTTC.

This clone has a single count. CDR3 protein: CAWSAQTAAGADTQYF. The CDR3 region has the DNA TGTGCCTGGAGTGCGCAGACAGCCGCAGGGGCAGATACGCAGTATTTT. The rearrangement links TRBV30 to TRBJ2-3, with D perhaps matching TRBD1 (6 bases). Trimming took off 1 base at V and 4 bases at J, with 18 bases between the two ends. CDR3 length: 16 residues. Germline CDR1 GTSNPN, CDR2 SVGIG (reference sequence).

The chain couples TRBV28 to TRBJ2-7; 9 positions match TRBD2. This CDR3 spans 15 amino acids. V was clipped by 5 bases and J by 4 bases; unmatched bases: 9. From germline, CDR1 is MDHEN and CDR2 SYDVKM. CDR3 sequence reads: CASSLTRTSVYEQYF. CDR3 coding DNA: TGTGCCAGCAGTCTAACTCGGACTAGCGTGTACGAGCAGTACTTC.

V gene TRBV5-6 combines with J gene TRBJ1-2; D is ambiguous. The CDR3 length is 15 residues. Germline V gene sequence: CDR1 SGHDT, CDR2 YYEEEE. V gave up 0 bases and J gave up 5 bases, with 14 bases separating them. The CDR3 reads CASSLDGSPNYGYTF. In nucleotides, the CDR3 is TGTGCCAGCAGCTTGGATGGGAGCCCCAATTATGGCTACACCTTC.

This clone was picked up one time. This chain links TRBV4-1 with TRBJ2-4; 13 bases fit TRBD2. The germline CDR1 and CDR2 sequences are MGHRA and YSYEKL. The CDR3 is 20 residues long. The ends lost 1 base at V and 0 bases at J; junction bases unmatched: 9. The CDR3 DNA follows: TGCGCCAGCAGCCAAGTCCCCGCCGGGACTAGCGGGGTAGCCAAAAACATTCAGTACTTC. This gives the protein CASSQVPAGTSGVAKNIQYF.

V is TRBV10-2 and J is TRBJ2-1, with 10 bases identical to TRBD2. J gave up 6 bases and V 5 bases, and 7 bases lay outside the gene matches. The length of the CDR3 is 15 residues. CDR1 is WSHSY and CDR2 is SAAADI in the germline V gene. CDR3 DNA sequence: TGCGCCAGCAGTCCCGGGACTAGCGTCCCCAATGAGCAGTTCTTC. Amino acid sequence: CASSPGTSVPNEQFF.

The V and J genes are TRBV7-3 and TRBJ2-3; perhaps TRBD2 as D (5 bases). The ends were cut back, 0 bases at V and 0 bases at J, with 10 bases in the middle. The CDR3 is made up of 16 amino acids. The germline V gene encodes CDR1 SGHTA and CDR2 FQGTGA. This CDR3 is CASSLTASGSTDTQYF. The CDR3 DNA reads TGTGCCAGCAGCTTAACGGCGAGCGGTAGCACAGATACGCAGTATTTT.

With respect to this clone: Different DNA sequences within this sample yield the same CDR3. The chain carries TRBV4-3 and TRBJ2-7; TRBD1 agrees at 9 bases. After removal of 0 bases from V and 4 bases from J, the junction contained 4 bases not matched to a gene. Germline lookup yields CDR1 LGHNA and CDR2 YSLEER. CDR3 length equals 15 residues. The CDR3 spells CASSQDPGTGYEQYF. CDR3 DNA: TGCGCCAGCAGCCAAGACCCTGGGACAGGGTACGAGCAGTACTTC.

The chain couples TRBV7-2 to TRBJ2-7, with D possibly called TRBD1 or TRBD2 (5 bases each). The V and J ends lost 1 base and 5 bases respectively, with 9 bases between them. The germline CDR1 and CDR2 sequences are SGHTA and FQGNSA. The length of the CDR3 is 13 residues. CDR3 coding DNA: TGTGCCAGCAGCTTAGGAGGGGTTGACGAGCAGTACTTC. This translates into CASSLGGVDEQYF.

V usage is TRBV13 and J usage is TRBJ2-7; 7 nucleotides agree with TRBD1. V shed 4 bases, J shed 2 bases, and the junction held 8 bases outside the gene matches. The length of the CDR3 is 15 residues. Germline values: CDR1 PRHDT, CDR2 FYEKMQ (reference sequence). This CDR3 is CASSSYPTGTYEQYF. The DNA of the CDR3 is TGTGCCAGCAGCTCGTACCCGACAGGGACCTACGAGCAGTACTTC.

This rearrangement joins TRBV11-1 to TRBJ1-2, with 8 bases aligning to TRBD1. The CDR3 is 14 amino acids. CDR1 is SGHAT, CDR2 FQDESV, per germline (reference sequence). V dropped 3 bases and J dropped 4; count of bases not matched to a gene: 4. The CDR3 reads CASSFGQGSYGYTF. The CDR3 nucleotides are TGTGCCAGCAGCTTCGGACAGGGTAGCTATGGCTACACCTTC.

With regard to this clone: The sample holds other DNA sequences that translate to the same CDR3. The rearrangement joins TRBV5-6 to TRBJ2-7, with 9 bases fitting TRBD2. The trim removed 0 bases at V and 7 bases at J, leaving 2 bases unmatched. CDR1 SGHDT and CDR2 YYEEEE come from the germline V gene. The CDR3 runs to 13 residues. CDR3 sequence: CASSLELAGEQYF. The CDR3 bases are TGTGCCAGCAGCTTGGAGCTAGCGGGGGAGCAGTACTTC.

The count of this clone is one. The chain carries TRBV29-1 and TRBJ2-6; no clear D. Trimming removed 0 bases from V and 2 bases from J, with 11 bases in between. Germline V gene sequence: CDR1 SQVTM, CDR2 ANQGSEA. This CDR3 has 16 amino acids. The CDR3 coding sequence is TGCAGCGTTGAAGAACTGACCTCCGCTGGGGCCAACGTCCTGACTTTC. This gives the protein CSVEELTSAGANVLTF.